Each of the 11 T cell receptor beta chains below was sequenced from the same sample in a study of shared clonotypes between healthy human individuals. The repertoire was sequenced with immunoSEQ multiplex PCR; TCRdb's copy has only in-frame clones and lacks some. The table shows more than 550,000 clones, with about 90% occurring only once. Source material: memory CD8+ T cells from PBMCs. Subset noted: CD45RO+ cells pooled with CCR7-negative TemRA cells. These receptors were taken from a man aged 18-30 years in good health. Some clones in this sample may be carry-over from other donors' samples.

This chain links TRBV27 with TRBJ1-1; D possibly corresponds to TRBD1 (6 bases). From germline, CDR1 is MNHEY and CDR2 SMNVEV (reference sequence). V was clipped by 5 bases and J by 4 bases, with 20 bases between them. The CDR3 length is 16 residues. The chain's CDR3 is CASSIRLPGVGTEAFF. DNA of the CDR3: TGTGCCAGCAGTATCCGATTACCAGGGGTCGGCACTGAAGCTTTCTTT.

V gene TRBV29-1 combines with J gene TRBJ2-3; tentatively, D is TRBD2 (6 bases). Germline V gene data show CDR1 as SQVTM and CDR2 as ANQGSEA. The CDR3 is 13 residues long. The V end lost 2 bases, the J end lost 10 bases, and 16 bases lay between the germline ends. The DNA of the CDR3 is TGCAGCGTTGAACTCCCACGGGACTTTCCGCAGTATTTT. Translated: CSVELPRDFPQYF.

The J gene is TRBJ2-1, the V gene TRBV6-6; D is undetermined. The CDR3 runs to 12 residues. Trimming took 0 bases from V and 7 from J, leaving 4 bases between them. The germline V gene has CDR1 MNHNY and CDR2 SVGAGI (reference sequence). The CDR3 here is CASSYSVNEQFF. The CDR3 DNA follows: TGTGCCAGCAGTTACTCTGTGAATGAGCAGTTCTTC.

The rearrangement links TRBV4-1 to TRBJ2-2; possibly TRBD1 or TRBD2 for D (5 bases each). With 0 bases removed from V and 2 bases from J, the gap between germline ends came to 13 bases. Per germline, CDR1 MGHRA and CDR2 YSYEKL. The CDR3 is 17 residues long. CDR3 residues: CASSQDRGTVNTGELFF. CDR3 sequence (DNA): TGCGCCAGCAGCCAAGATAGAGGGACGGTTAACACCGGGGAGCTGTTTTTT.

The chain links TRBV7-6 to TRBJ1-1; the D is unclear. The germline V and J ends were trimmed by 5 bases and 2 bases, with 12 bases remaining between them. The CDR3 totals 14 residues. From germline, CDR1 is SGHVS and CDR2 FNYEAQ. CDR3 sequence (DNA): TGTGCCAGCAGCCGCCTGACGGACAACACTGAAGCTTTCTTT. Its protein product is CASSRLTDNTEAFF.

In its sample, this clone was seen once. The same CDR3 also results from other DNA sequences found in this sample. The chain employs TRBV7-9 and TRBJ2-5, with TRBD1 as a possible D gene (5 bases). Germline V gene data show CDR1 as SEHNR and CDR2 as FQNEAQ (reference sequence). Trimming cost V 1 base and J 1 base, with 7 bases left between them. The CDR3 has 14 residues. The CDR3 region has the DNA TGTGCCAGCAGCTTAGTAAGGGGCCAAGAGACCCAGTACTTC. Protein sequence: CASSLVRGQETQYF.

The rearrangement uses TRBV4-1 and TRBJ2-1, with D possibly being TRBD1 or TRBD2 (5 bases each). This CDR3 is built from 18 residues. Germline V lookup: CDR1 MGHRA, CDR2 YSYEKL. V was pared by 3 bases and J by 5 bases, with 23 bases between. CDR3 nucleotide sequence: TGCGCCAGCAGCCATTTGTCCCGGGACGGTTTCGGGGACAATGAGCAGTTCTTC. Protein product: CASSHLSRDGFGDNEQFF.

V usage is TRBV29-1 and J usage is TRBJ2-1; a weak D match, TRBD2 (7 bases). This CDR3 region has 14 residues. Germline values: CDR1 SQVTM, CDR2 ANQGSEA. Trimming removed 7 bases from V and 0 bases from J, with 13 bases in between. The CDR3 coding sequence is TGCAGCGGGGGGGGCGGAAGCTCCTACAATGAGCAGTTCTTC. Translated, it gives CSGGGGSSYNEQFF.

The chain recombines TRBV7-9 with TRBJ2-2; D uncertain. Germline V gives CDR1 SEHNR, CDR2 FQNEAQ (reference sequence). V was trimmed by 1 base and J by 1 base, leaving 10 bases between them. The CDR3 runs 16 residues. The CDR3 loop is CASSLEAPLNTGELFF. CDR3 bases: TGTGCCAGCAGCTTAGAAGCACCCTTGAACACCGGGGAGCTGTTTTTT.

This clone has at least ten counts. The V call is TRBV6-1, the J call TRBJ1-2; perhaps TRBD1 as D (5 bases). The germline V gene has CDR1 MNHNS and CDR2 SASEGT. The CDR3 runs to 16 residues. Trimming removed 4 bases at V and 2 bases at J, with 17 bases between. The CDR3 region has the DNA TGTGCCAGCAGTGGGGGGTGGGCTAGAGACAACTATGGCTACACCTTC. Its translation is CASSGGWARDNYGYTF.

This sequence joins TRBV5-1 and TRBJ2-7; D not certain. V dropped 4 bases and J dropped 2 bases, with 19 bases sitting between them. The length of the CDR3 is 16 residues. Germline CDR1 and CDR2: SGHRS and YFSETQ. The chain's CDR3 is CASSLSLGRAPYEQYF. CDR3 coding DNA: TGCGCCAGCAGCCTGTCCCTGGGTCGCGCACCCTACGAGCAGTACTTC.